This T cell receptor (beta chain) derives from a study of blood T cell repertoires in COVID-19. About the study: Collection of acute and convalescent COVID-19 samples took place in the United States, Italy and Spain. Nucleic acid was either cDNA or gDNA, and it came from T cells, B-cell-depleted T cells, or PBMCs.

Authors' methods: Nucleated cell counts were estimated from reference gene primer amplification. Clones were sequenced by immunoSEQ multiplex PCR, and TCRdb holds only the in-frame ones, with some missing. D and trimming were read from the DNA, whereas the V and J calls and clone size are those reported in that table. The sample shows 100,000 to 150,000 clones, 80% to 85% of them seen only once. CDR3 size: 15 residues. Germline V CDR1 and CDR2: SEHNR, FQNEAQ (reference sequence). V dropped 4 bases and J dropped 1 base, with 13 bases sitting between them. Sequencing used peripheral blood. The genes are TRBV7-9 and TRBJ1-1; D is unresolved. The TCR was taken from a woman in her forties or fifties with acute or convalescent COVID-19. CDR3: CASSSQQRPNTEAFF. In DNA form, the CDR3 reads TGTGCCAGCAGCTCCCAACAGAGACCGAACACTGAAGCTTTCTTT.